Listed below are T cell receptor beta chains from one sample, sequenced in a study of PD-1 blockade in classical Hodgkin lymphoma. Repertoires were generated with immunoSEQ multiplex PCR, while TCRdb's copy carries only in-frame clones and drops some. Of approximately 65,000 clones listed, about 89% were seen once; the top ten hold approximately 10%. The sample in question was peripheral blood mononuclear cells (PBMCs), obtained before the fourth cycle of nivolumab. The receptors shown here come from a human donor with classical Hodgkin lymphoma. The CDR3 runs from the conserved cysteine through the conserved F or W. Each record gives: V gene, J gene, clone size, D gene, CDR3 DNA, CDR3 protein. D genes are given only for firm matches. The size field is filled for only some rows; it gives once, few, many or a size class.

V gene: TRBV4-1
J gene: TRBJ2-1
clone size: .
D gene: .
CDR3 DNA: TGCGCCAGCAGCTCGACTAGCTCCTACAATGAGCAGTTCTTC
CDR3 protein: CASSSTSSYNEQFF

V gene: TRBV27
J gene: TRBJ1-6
clone size: .
D gene: .
CDR3 DNA: TGTGCCAGCAGTTTTGCCGGGGTTGCCTCACCCCTCCACTTT
CDR3 protein: CASSFAGVASPLHF

V gene: TRBV5-4
J gene: TRBJ2-7
clone size: .
D gene: .
CDR3 DNA: TGTGCCAGCAGCTTGACAGGGCTCAGCGAGCAGTACTTC
CDR3 protein: CASSLTGLSEQYF

V gene: TRBV10-1
J gene: TRBJ2-7
clone size: .
D gene: TRBD1
CDR3 DNA: TGCGCCAGCAGTGAGTCGAGGGGGCGTTGGGGAGAGCAGTACTTC
CDR3 protein: CASSESRGRWGEQYF

V gene: TRBV7-9
J gene: TRBJ2-7
clone size: .
D gene: .
CDR3 DNA: TGTGCCAGCAGCCCGCCGGGGGGGGACAGCTCCTACGAGCAGTACTTC
CDR3 protein: CASSPPGGDSSYEQYF

V gene: TRBV27
J gene: TRBJ1-6
clone size: .
D gene: .
CDR3 DNA: TGTGCCAGCTCACAGGCGGCCCATTCACCCCTCCACTTT
CDR3 protein: CASSQAAHSPLHF

V gene: TRBV4-1
J gene: TRBJ1-3
clone size: .
D gene: .
CDR3 DNA: TGCGCCAGCAGCCAAGAAAGAGGGAGTGGAAACACCATATATTTT
CDR3 protein: CASSQERGSGNTIYF

V gene: TRBV6-5
J gene: TRBJ1-2
clone size: .
D gene: .
CDR3 DNA: TGTGCCAGCAGGGCCCGGGGGTATGGCTACACCTTC
CDR3 protein: CASRARGYGYTF

V gene: TRBV27
J gene: TRBJ1-5
clone size: once
D gene: .
CDR3 DNA: TGTGCCAGCAGTAGGACAGACGGTCAGCCCCAGCATTTT
CDR3 protein: CASSRTDGQPQHF

V gene: TRBV30
J gene: TRBJ2-7
clone size: .
D gene: .
CDR3 DNA: TGTGCCTGGGGGGGAAGTTCCTACGAGCAGTACTTC
CDR3 protein: CAWGGSSYEQYF

V gene: TRBV10-3
J gene: TRBJ2-1
clone size: .
D gene: .
CDR3 DNA: TGTGCCATCAGTGAGTCGAGCGGAAGCTCCTACAATGAGCAGTTCTTC
CDR3 protein: CAISESSGSSYNEQFF

V gene: TRBV7-6
J gene: TRBJ2-7
clone size: .
D gene: .
CDR3 DNA: TGTGCCAGCAGCTTACTGTTTAGCTACGAGCAGTACTTC
CDR3 protein: CASSLLFSYEQYF

V gene: TRBV9
J gene: TRBJ2-5
clone size: .
D gene: TRBD2
CDR3 DNA: TGTGCCAGCGGATCGGGGGGGCTCGAGACCCAGTACTTC
CDR3 protein: CASGSGGLETQYF

V gene: TRBV6-5
J gene: TRBJ2-7
clone size: .
D gene: .
CDR3 DNA: TGTGCCATCAGAACGGGACTCAGCTCCTACGAGCAGTACTTC
CDR3 protein: CAIRTGLSSYEQYF

V gene: TRBV6-1
J gene: TRBJ1-4
clone size: .
D gene: .
CDR3 DNA: TGTGCCAGCACCGACCTCAAGGAAAAACTGTTTTTT
CDR3 protein: CASTDLKEKLFF

V gene: TRBV7-9
J gene: TRBJ1-1
clone size: .
D gene: .
CDR3 DNA: TGTGCCAGCAGATCATCCGGGGGGAACACTGAAGCTTTCTTT
CDR3 protein: CASRSSGGNTEAFF

V gene: TRBV27
J gene: TRBJ1-4
clone size: .
D gene: .
CDR3 DNA: TGTGCCAGCAGTCCGGGACGGTGGGGGGTAAAAAATGAAAAACTGTTTTTT
CDR3 protein: CASSPGRWGVKNEKLFF

V gene: TRBV10-2
J gene: TRBJ1-1
clone size: .
D gene: .
CDR3 DNA: TGCGCCAGCGGGATAGGACTGTTGGCTTTCTTT
CDR3 protein: CASGIGLLAFF

V gene: TRBV30
J gene: TRBJ1-5
clone size: .
D gene: TRBD1
CDR3 DNA: TGTGCCTGGAGTGCCGGACAGGGCAATCAGCCCCAGCATTTT
CDR3 protein: CAWSAGQGNQPQHF

V gene: TRBV28
J gene: TRBJ2-3
clone size: .
D gene: TRBD1
CDR3 DNA: TGTGCCAGCAGCCAGGGCCGGGACAGGGGGGTGTTAGAGACCACAGATACGCAGTATTTT
CDR3 protein: CASSQGRDRGVLETTDTQYF

V gene: TRBV30
J gene: TRBJ1-4
clone size: .
D gene: .
CDR3 DNA: TGTGCCTGGAGTGTACCGGGAGGGGATGAAAAACTGTTTTTT
CDR3 protein: CAWSVPGGDEKLFF

V gene: TRBV5-1
J gene: TRBJ2-1
clone size: .
D gene: .
CDR3 DNA: TGCGCCAGCAGCCCAACAGGGCCGCCGGTCAATGAGCAGTTCTTC
CDR3 protein: CASSPTGPPVNEQFF

V gene: TRBV27
J gene: TRBJ2-1
clone size: .
D gene: .
CDR3 DNA: TGTGCCAGTATGGCAATCGTCTCCACCTCCTACAATGAGCAGTTCTTC
CDR3 protein: CASMAIVSTSYNEQFF

V gene: TRBV9
J gene: TRBJ2-2
clone size: .
D gene: TRBD2
CDR3 DNA: TGTGCCAGCAGCCCCATGGGGGGACTAGCGGGACACACCGGGGAGCTGTTTTTT
CDR3 protein: CASSPMGGLAGHTGELFF

V gene: TRBV25-1
J gene: TRBJ1-6
clone size: once
D gene: .
CDR3 DNA: TGTGCCAGCAGTGAATACTCGAGAAATTCACCCCTCCACTTT
CDR3 protein: CASSEYSRNSPLHF

V gene: TRBV10-3
J gene: TRBJ1-1
clone size: .
D gene: .
CDR3 DNA: TGTGCCATCCGAGGGGGACTGAACACTGAAGCTTTCTTT
CDR3 protein: CAIRGGLNTEAFF

V gene: TRBV25-1
J gene: TRBJ2-3
clone size: .
D gene: .
CDR3 DNA: TGTGCCAGCAGTGATACAGGGAACACAGATACGCAATATTTT
CDR3 protein: CASSDTGNTDTQYF

V gene: TRBV18
J gene: TRBJ2-7
clone size: .
D gene: .
CDR3 DNA: TGTGCCACCTCCGGGACTGTGCAATACGAGCAGTACTTC
CDR3 protein: CATSGTVQYEQYF

V gene: TRBV10-3
J gene: TRBJ2-5
clone size: .
D gene: TRBD2
CDR3 DNA: TGTGCCATCGGGGGACTAGCGGGTCAAGAGACCCAGTACTTC
CDR3 protein: CAIGGLAGQETQYF

V gene: TRBV5-1
J gene: TRBJ2-1
clone size: .
D gene: TRBD2
CDR3 DNA: TGCGCCAGCAGCTTGGGGCCAGCGGGGGTCAATGAGCAGTTCTTC
CDR3 protein: CASSLGPAGVNEQFF

V gene: TRBV28
J gene: TRBJ1-4
clone size: .
D gene: .
CDR3 DNA: TGTGCCAGCACCCCCCGCAGGACCGCGGGGGAAAAACTGTTTTTT
CDR3 protein: CASTPRRTAGEKLFF

V gene: TRBV6-5
J gene: TRBJ2-5
clone size: .
D gene: .
CDR3 DNA: TGTGCCAGCAGTTACTCGAGTCTCCGGGAGACCCAGTACTTC
CDR3 protein: CASSYSSLRETQYF

V gene: TRBV5-1
J gene: TRBJ1-1
clone size: .
D gene: TRBD1
CDR3 DNA: TGCGCCAGCAGCTCCGGACAGGGGTCGATGAACACTGAAGCTTTCTTT
CDR3 protein: CASSSGQGSMNTEAFF

V gene: TRBV7-9
J gene: TRBJ2-6
clone size: .
D gene: TRBD1
CDR3 DNA: TGTGCCAGCAGCAATAGAGACAGGGAAGGTGGGGCCAACGTCCTGACTTTC
CDR3 protein: CASSNRDREGGANVLTF

V gene: TRBV7-9
J gene: TRBJ2-3
clone size: once
D gene: .
CDR3 DNA: TGTGCCAGCACCCTATCGTCCGGGATTATAGATACGCAGTATTTT
CDR3 protein: CASTLSSGIIDTQYF

V gene: TRBV5-1
J gene: TRBJ1-5
clone size: .
D gene: .
CDR3 DNA: TGCGCCAGCAGCTTGGATGAGACACAGCCCCAGCATTTT
CDR3 protein: CASSLDETQPQHF

V gene: TRBV7-6
J gene: TRBJ2-1
clone size: .
D gene: TRBD2
CDR3 DNA: TGTGCCAGCAGCCCCCGGGGACTAGCAGACAATGAGCAGTTCTTC
CDR3 protein: CASSPRGLADNEQFF

V gene: TRBV2
J gene: TRBJ2-2
clone size: .
D gene: TRBD1
CDR3 DNA: TGTGCCAGAGGGACAGGGGTGATCGGGGAGCTGTTTTTT
CDR3 protein: CARGTGVIGELFF

V gene: TRBV7-6
J gene: TRBJ2-7
clone size: .
D gene: TRBD1
CDR3 DNA: TGTGCCAGCAGCAGGACAGGGTACGAGCAGTACTTC
CDR3 protein: CASSRTGYEQYF

V gene: TRBV9
J gene: TRBJ2-3
clone size: once
D gene: TRBD2
CDR3 DNA: TGTGCCAGCAGCGTGCAAGCGGGGGGCACAGATACGCAGTATTTT
CDR3 protein: CASSVQAGGTDTQYF

V gene: TRBV10-3
J gene: TRBJ1-2
clone size: once
D gene: TRBD1
CDR3 DNA: TGTGCCATCAGTCCAGGAGGACAGGGGGGATATGGCTACACCTTC
CDR3 protein: CAISPGGQGGYGYTF

V gene: TRBV30
J gene: TRBJ1-2
clone size: .
D gene: TRBD1
CDR3 DNA: TGTGCCTGGAGCGCCAGGCTCGTTCTCAGGGGGAGGCTTTATGGCTACACCTTC
CDR3 protein: CAWSARLVLRGRLYGYTF

V gene: TRBV27
J gene: TRBJ1-2
clone size: .
D gene: TRBD1
CDR3 DNA: TGTGCCAGCAGTTTAAGGGAGACAGGGTCTATTTATGGCTACACCTTC
CDR3 protein: CASSLRETGSIYGYTF

V gene: TRBV5-1
J gene: TRBJ1-1
clone size: .
D gene: .
CDR3 DNA: TGCGCCAGCAGCTTTGATCACCTGAACACTGAAGCTTTCTTT
CDR3 protein: CASSFDHLNTEAFF

V gene: TRBV13
J gene: TRBJ1-2
clone size: .
D gene: .
CDR3 DNA: TGTGCCAGCAGCTTAGTCACCCGTCGTGGTTACATTGGCTACACCTTC
CDR3 protein: CASSLVTRRGYIGYTF

V gene: TRBV5-6
J gene: TRBJ2-1
clone size: .
D gene: .
CDR3 DNA: TGTGCCAGCAGCCCTGGATTGTACAATGAGCAGTTCTTC
CDR3 protein: CASSPGLYNEQFF

V gene: TRBV27
J gene: TRBJ1-5
clone size: .
D gene: .
CDR3 DNA: TGTGCCAGCAGTCCGACAGATAATAATCAGCCCCAGCATTTT
CDR3 protein: CASSPTDNNQPQHF

V gene: TRBV11-2
J gene: TRBJ2-1
clone size: .
D gene: .
CDR3 DNA: TGTGCCAGCAGCCTTGGTGAGGGCGCGTTCTATGAGCAGTTCTTC
CDR3 protein: CASSLGEGAFYEQFF

V gene: TRBV7-9
J gene: TRBJ1-4
clone size: .
D gene: .
CDR3 DNA: TGTGCCAGCAGCATACAACCAAAGGCAGAGGAACTGTTTTTT
CDR3 protein: CASSIQPKAEELFF

V gene: TRBV27
J gene: TRBJ1-5
clone size: .
D gene: .
CDR3 DNA: TGTGCCAGCAGTTTATGGGCACATAGCAATCAGCCCCAGCATTTT
CDR3 protein: CASSLWAHSNQPQHF

V gene: TRBV19
J gene: TRBJ1-1
clone size: .
D gene: .
CDR3 DNA: TGTGCCAGTACTTCCTTTTGGGAGGGGAACACTGAAGCTTTCTTT
CDR3 protein: CASTSFWEGNTEAFF

V gene: TRBV27
J gene: TRBJ1-2
clone size: .
D gene: .
CDR3 DNA: TGTGCCAGCAGTCCGGACAGATTCTATGGCTACACCTTC
CDR3 protein: CASSPDRFYGYTF

V gene: TRBV25-1
J gene: TRBJ2-1
clone size: .
D gene: TRBD1
CDR3 DNA: TGTGCCAGCAGTCCTACCGGGACAGAGTACAATGAGCAGTTCTTC
CDR3 protein: CASSPTGTEYNEQFF

V gene: TRBV7-9
J gene: TRBJ2-7
clone size: .
D gene: .
CDR3 DNA: TGTGCCAGCAGCTTCCAGGACCTATACGAGCAGTACTTC
CDR3 protein: CASSFQDLYEQYF

V gene: TRBV7-9
J gene: TRBJ2-2
clone size: .
D gene: .
CDR3 DNA: TGTGCCAGCAGAGAAGGTCCCGGGGAGCTGTTTTTT
CDR3 protein: CASREGPGELFF

V gene: TRBV25-1
J gene: TRBJ2-1
clone size: .
D gene: .
CDR3 DNA: TGTGCCAGCAGTGTCAGCCAGGGGATGGTAGATAATGAGCAGTTCTTC
CDR3 protein: CASSVSQGMVDNEQFF

V gene: TRBV28
J gene: TRBJ1-1
clone size: .
D gene: .
CDR3 DNA: TGTGCCAGCAGTTTCCTAAGTGGCGGAGAGAACGTGGCTTTCTTT
CDR3 protein: CASSFLSGGENVAFF